This is a list of T cell receptor beta chains from one sample in a study of T-cell memory formation after mild COVID-19. TCRdb passed the 5' RACE reads through MiXCR, listing each CDR3 protein once. The top ten hold roughly a fifth of the sample, which has roughly 310,000 distinct CDR3 sequences, approximately 16% seen once. Sequenced input: PBMCs or a T cell subset sorted from them (not recorded which). These receptor sequences come from a man aged 18 to 29 who had mild COVID-19 (a few samples of this study predate the infection). Cell type and time point are not known. CDR3s include the opening cysteine and the closing phenylalanine or tryptophan. The order of the fields is J gene, V gene, D gene, clone size, CDR3 DNA, CDR3 protein. D genes are given only for firm matches. Size is stated for part of the rows, as once, few or many counts, or as a class when the clone is expanded.

J gene: TRBJ1-2; V gene: TRBV4-3; D gene: -; clone size: -; CDR3 DNA: TGCGCCAGCAGCCAAGAGTCAGGGCGGAGGGGCTACACCTTC; CDR3 protein: CASSQESGRRGYTF
J gene: TRBJ2-5; V gene: TRBV5-1; D gene: -; clone size: few; CDR3 DNA: TGCGCCAGCAGCTTGAGTAGGCAGCCAGAAGAGACCCAGTACTTC; CDR3 protein: CASSLSRQPEETQYF
J gene: TRBJ2-1; V gene: TRBV6-6; D gene: TRBD1; clone size: -; CDR3 DNA: TGTGCCAGCCGTGGGTTAACAGGGGCGCAGTTCTTC; CDR3 protein: CASRGLTGAQFF
J gene: TRBJ2-3; V gene: TRBV27; D gene: TRBD1; clone size: few; CDR3 DNA: TGTGCCAGCAGAAAGAGACAGGGGACCTCTTCCACAGATACGCAGTATTTT; CDR3 protein: CASRKRQGTSSTDTQYF
J gene: TRBJ1-1; V gene: TRBV4-3; D gene: -; clone size: -; CDR3 DNA: TGCGCCAGCAGCCAAGAAGAGGCACTACCTTACACTGAAGCTTTCTTT; CDR3 protein: CASSQEEALPYTEAFF
J gene: TRBJ2-1; V gene: TRBV12-3/TRBV12-4; D gene: -; clone size: few; CDR3 DNA: TGTGCCAGCAGCCCGGGGGTGTCTGATGAGCAGTTCTTC; CDR3 protein: CASSPGVSDEQFF
J gene: TRBJ2-7; V gene: TRBV4-2; D gene: TRBD1; clone size: -; CDR3 DNA: TGTGCCAGCAGCCAAAGGACAGGGGGCGCGGGGCGCCTGGTCTCCTACGAGCAGTACTTC; CDR3 protein: CASSQRTGGAGRLVSYEQYF
J gene: TRBJ2-3; V gene: TRBV25-1; D gene: -; clone size: large; CDR3 DNA: TGTGCCAGCACATCAGGGGCTGGCACAGATACGCAGTATTTT; CDR3 protein: CASTSGAGTDTQYF
J gene: TRBJ1-1; V gene: TRBV28; D gene: -; clone size: -; CDR3 DNA: TGTGCCAGCAGTCGCAACCGCGCAGGGACGGACACTGAAGCTTTCTTT; CDR3 protein: CASSRNRAGTDTEAFF
J gene: TRBJ2-2; V gene: TRBV10-3; D gene: -; clone size: -; CDR3 DNA: TGTGCCATCAGTGGAGGATTGAACACCGGGGAGCTGTTTTTT; CDR3 protein: CAISGGLNTGELFF
J gene: TRBJ1-2; V gene: TRBV27; D gene: -; clone size: -; CDR3 DNA: TGTGCCAGCAGTTTAACGACGGCAGCTTTCTATGGCTACACCTTC; CDR3 protein: CASSLTTAAFYGYTF
J gene: TRBJ2-5; V gene: TRBV5-1; D gene: TRBD2; clone size: -; CDR3 DNA: TGCGCCAGCAGCGGGGGTAGCGGGGACCCACAAGAGACCCAGTACTTC; CDR3 protein: CASSGGSGDPQETQYF
J gene: TRBJ2-1; V gene: TRBV6-5; D gene: -; clone size: few; CDR3 DNA: TGTGCCAGCAGTTATGGAGGGAGGACCAATGAGCAGTTCTTC; CDR3 protein: CASSYGGRTNEQFF
J gene: TRBJ2-7; V gene: TRBV7-2; D gene: -; clone size: -; CDR3 DNA: TGTGCCAGCAGCCAACAGGGACTTCAAGAGCAGTACTTC; CDR3 protein: CASSQQGLQEQYF
J gene: TRBJ1-2; V gene: TRBV18; D gene: -; clone size: -; CDR3 DNA: TGTGCCAGCTCACCAAATCAAGTGCGGCAGGGCCATAGGGGCTACACCTTC; CDR3 protein: CASSPNQVRQGHRGYTF
J gene: TRBJ2-7; V gene: TRBV4-1; D gene: TRBD2; clone size: few; CDR3 DNA: TGCGCCAGCAGCGACGGGGGGTCCCCCTACGAGCAGTACTTC; CDR3 protein: CASSDGGSPYEQYF
J gene: TRBJ1-1; V gene: TRBV7-2; D gene: -; clone size: -; CDR3 DNA: TGTGCCAGCAGCCGAGCGGGGGGGGAGAACACTGAAGCTTTCTTT; CDR3 protein: CASSRAGGENTEAFF
J gene: TRBJ2-3; V gene: TRBV7-9; D gene: TRBD2; clone size: few; CDR3 DNA: TGTGCCAGCAGCCCGACTAGCGGGGGGGCAGGAGATACGCAGTATTTT; CDR3 protein: CASSPTSGGAGDTQYF
J gene: TRBJ1-2; V gene: TRBV20-1; D gene: -; clone size: -; CDR3 DNA: TGCAGTGCTAGAATGAAGGGGTACTATGGCTACACCTTC; CDR3 protein: CSARMKGYYGYTF
J gene: TRBJ1-1; V gene: TRBV18; D gene: -; clone size: few; CDR3 DNA: TGTGCCAGCTCACCATTACAGGACCTCAACACTGAAGCTTTCTTT; CDR3 protein: CASSPLQDLNTEAFF
J gene: TRBJ1-5; V gene: TRBV19; D gene: TRBD1; clone size: few; CDR3 DNA: TGTGCCAGTAGCACGGACAGGGGCAATCAGCCCCAGCATTTT; CDR3 protein: CASSTDRGNQPQHF
J gene: TRBJ2-5; V gene: TRBV7-2; D gene: TRBD2; clone size: -; CDR3 DNA: TGTGCCAGCAGCGGTGGACTAGCGGGGGGGCGGGAGACCCAGTACTTC; CDR3 protein: CASSGGLAGGRETQYF
J gene: TRBJ2-7; V gene: TRBV6-5; D gene: -; clone size: few; CDR3 DNA: TGTGCCAGCAGTCAACCGCCCCAGCGCGGGCAGTACTTC; CDR3 protein: CASSQPPQRGQYF
J gene: TRBJ2-1; V gene: TRBV5-1; D gene: -; clone size: -; CDR3 DNA: TGCGCCAGCAGCTTGTGGGGAGAGCAGTTCTTC; CDR3 protein: CASSLWGEQFF
J gene: TRBJ2-5; V gene: TRBV12-3/TRBV12-4; D gene: TRBD1; clone size: -; CDR3 DNA: TGTGCCAGCAGTTCCGATGGACAGGGTAGTGGAGAGACCCAGTACTTC; CDR3 protein: CASSSDGQGSGETQYF
J gene: TRBJ2-1; V gene: TRBV5-1; D gene: -; clone size: many; CDR3 DNA: TGCGCCAGCAGCTTAAGGACTGAGAACAATGAGCAGTTCTTC; CDR3 protein: CASSLRTENNEQFF